This TCR beta chain was captured in a study of shared clonotypes between healthy human individuals. For the study at large: CD4 naive and CD4 memory each took three plates per donor, while CD8 naive took two and CD8 memory one. Study-level results: Among the subsets, naive ones generally showed larger estimated richness than memory ones. Deeper or shallower sequencing was expected to change how clonotypes are shared among donors.

With respect to this clone: As yet, its antigen is unknown. Additional DNA sequences in this sample encode the identical CDR3.

Sequencing used immunoSEQ multiplex PCR; TCRdb keeps in-frame clones, though not all of them. The sample holds 2,500,000 or so clones, more than 90% seen once. V was pared by 3 bases and J by 0 bases, with 7 bases between. The CDR3 is 14 amino acids. Germline V gene data show CDR1 as MDHEN and CDR2 as SYDVKM. This rearrangement joins TRBV28 to TRBJ2-3; possible D gene TRBD2, 6 bases. The sequenced sample was naive CD4+ T cells sorted from blood. Regarding subset: CD45RA+ positively selected. The sequence was collected from a man aged 18 to 30 in good health. Here the CDR3 reads CASSFRGSTDTQYF. For the CDR3, the DNA is TGTGCCAGCAGTTTTCGGGGGAGCACAGATACGCAGTATTTT.